This T cell receptor beta chain was recovered during a study of CD8 T cells in ankylosing spondylitis. This clonotype was seen ten or more times. The ends were cut back, 1 base at V and 2 bases at J, with 10 bases in the middle. Per the germline V gene, CDR1 is SGHAT and CDR2 is FQNNGV. This CDR3 spans 15 amino acids. TCRdb ran MiXCR on the 5' RACE reads and lists one entry per CDR3 protein. Among 240,000 or so distinct CDR3 sequences, over 8.5% were seen once, and the ten largest hold about 6.8%. Material: blood, either unsorted or a sorted T cell fraction (not recorded which). The source is a male donor with ankylosing spondylitis or in good health (not recorded which). This chain connects TRBV11-2 to TRBJ2-3; the D is unclear. The CDR3 coding sequence is TGTGCCAGCAGCTTAGTCCTAAGACTCACAGATACGCAGTATTTT. This sequence encodes CASSLVLRLTDTQYF.